The rows below give T cell receptor beta chains drawn from one sample of a study of cytomegalovirus exposure and HLA in healthy donors. Method: immunoSEQ multiplex PCR; TCRdb's copy keeps in-frame clones and lacks some. The table includes about 160,000 clones, approximately 81% detected once. Source material: PBMCs. Receptor source: a man aged 30-40 years in good health and CMV-seronegative. The CDR3 runs from the conserved cysteine through the conserved F or W. D genes are given only for firm matches. A clone size is listed for some rows: how often the clone was seen (once, few, many), or a class if it is expanded.

once,TRBV25-1,TRBD2,TRBJ2-1,CASSDSGLAGAYNEQFF,TGTGCCAGCAGTGACAGCGGGCTAGCGGGAGCGTACAATGAGCAGTTCTTC
NA,TRBV2,NA,TRBJ1-2,CASSDRNNYGYTF,TGTGCCAGCAGTGATAGAAATAACTATGGCTACACCTTC
NA,TRBV2,NA,TRBJ1-4,CASEETNEKLFF,TGTGCCAGCGAGGAGACTAATGAAAAACTGTTTTTT
NA,TRBV2,NA,TRBJ2-7,CASIVGPYEQYF,TGTGCCAGCATAGTGGGCCCCTACGAGCAGTACTTC
NA,TRBV7-8,NA,TRBJ2-5,CASRPEGVSQETQYF,TGTGCCAGCAGACCCGAGGGGGTAAGCCAAGAGACCCAGTACTTC
NA,TRBV7-2,NA,TRBJ2-7,CASSSPRTEQYF,TGTGCCAGCAGCTCACCGAGAACCGAGCAGTACTTC
NA,TRBV5-1,TRBD2,TRBJ2-7,CASSASTSGGAYEQYF,TGCGCCAGCAGCGCTTCAACTAGCGGGGGGGCCTACGAGCAGTACTTC
NA,TRBV5-4,NA,TRBJ1-2,CASSFDRNYGYTF,TGTGCCAGCAGCTTCGACAGGAACTATGGCTACACCTTC
NA,TRBV5-4,NA,TRBJ2-2,CASRKARGGAGELFF,TGTGCCAGCAGAAAAGCGCGGGGTGGGGCCGGGGAGCTGTTTTTT
NA,TRBV7-6,NA,TRBJ2-6,CASSNRKNSGANVLTF,TGTGCCAGCAGCAACAGGAAAAACTCTGGGGCCAACGTCCTGACTTTC
NA,TRBV19,NA,TRBJ1-1,CASSQGAGAEAFF,TGTGCCAGTAGCCAAGGGGCTGGAGCTGAAGCTTTCTTT
NA,TRBV6-5,TRBD1,TRBJ2-1,CASSSRQGKLFF,TGTGCCAGCAGTTCTCGACAGGGAAAATTGTTCTTC
NA,TRBV4-1,NA,TRBJ2-7,CASSQDRGSLDYEQYF,TGCGCCAGCAGCCAAGATCGCGGGTCCCTCGACTACGAGCAGTACTTC
NA,TRBV6-1,NA,TRBJ2-3,CASSVTQGGGTDTQYF,TGTGCCAGCAGTGTAACACAGGGTGGCGGCACAGATACGCAGTATTTT
NA,TRBV28,NA,TRBJ1-4,CASSFQGFMFF,TGTGCCAGCAGTTTCCAGGGATTTATGTTTTTT
NA,TRBV4-1,TRBD1,TRBJ1-1,CASGQDSGQGGMNTEAFF,TGCGCCAGCGGCCAAGATTCAGGACAGGGGGGCATGAACACTGAAGCTTTCTTT
NA,TRBV7-2,TRBD2,TRBJ2-1,CASSPLLAGDMIEQFF,TGTGCCAGCAGCCCGCTACTAGCGGGAGATATGATTGAGCAGTTCTTC
NA,TRBV7-9,NA,TRBJ1-2,CASSPGEGYGYTF,TGTGCCAGCAGCCCGGGGGAAGGCTATGGCTACACCTTC
NA,TRBV7-9,NA,TRBJ2-3,CASSPLGRGSSTDTQYF,TGTGCCAGCAGCCCCCTCGGCAGGGGCTCTAGCACAGATACGCAGTATTTT
NA,TRBV28,TRBD2,TRBJ2-2,CASRSFGGGSGELFF,TGTGCCAGCAGGTCCTTCGGGGGGGGTTCCGGGGAGCTGTTTTTT
once,TRBV14,NA,TRBJ2-1,CASSQDFNPYNEQFF,TGTGCCAGCAGCCAAGATTTTAATCCCTACAATGAGCAGTTCTTC
NA,TRBV18,TRBD1,TRBJ1-5,CASSPDRGSNQPQHF,TGTGCCAGCTCACCCGACAGGGGCAGCAATCAGCCCCAGCATTTT
NA,TRBV18,TRBD1,TRBJ2-2,CASSKRTGRGRANTGELFF,TGTGCCAGCTCAAAGAGGACAGGGCGGGGTCGGGCGAACACCGGGGAGCTGTTTTTT
NA,TRBV30,TRBD1,TRBJ1-2,CAWSRTGNYGYTF,TGTGCCTGGAGTCGGACAGGGAACTATGGCTACACCTTC
medium-sized,TRBV5-8,TRBD1,TRBJ1-2,CASSLSGGAGYGYTF,TGTGCCAGCAGCTTGTCAGGGGGCGCAGGCTATGGCTACACCTTC